This TCR beta chain was retrieved from a study of molecular identifiers for immune sequencing clone quantification. Trimming at V came to 7 bases and at J to 2 bases, leaving 11 bases not matched to a gene. This CDR3 is 16 amino acids long. CDR1 and CDR2 from the germline V gene are SGHTA and FQGNSA. Listed TCR primers, together with previously described methods, were used for the bulk TCR libraries. TCRdb called the PCR reads again in MiXCR, with one record for every CDR3 protein. This table holds 550,000 to 750,000 distinct CDR3 sequences, less than 20% found once. This clonotype has only a few counts.

The receptor was derived from a human donor in good health. Some libraries in this study had Jurkat cell RNA spiked in. The rearrangement links TRBV7-2 to TRBJ2-7; TRBD2 aligns across 10 bases. The sequenced material came from naive CD8+ T cells from blood, with Jurkat cell RNA spiked in. Specified subset: FACS-sorted CD8+CD4-CCR7+CD45RA+ naive T cells. The CDR3 is CASTPPPTSGAYEQYF. CDR3 in DNA: TGTGCCAGCACCCCGCCCCCAACTAGCGGGGCCTACGAGCAGTACTTC. The variable domain in full, completed from reference TRBV7-2 and TRBJ2-7, reads GAGVSQSPSNKVTEKGKDVELRCDPISGHTALYWYRQSLGQGLEFLIYFQGNSAPDKSGLPSDRFSAERTGGSVSTLTIQRTQQEDSAVYLCASTPPPTSGAYEQYFGPGTRLTVT.